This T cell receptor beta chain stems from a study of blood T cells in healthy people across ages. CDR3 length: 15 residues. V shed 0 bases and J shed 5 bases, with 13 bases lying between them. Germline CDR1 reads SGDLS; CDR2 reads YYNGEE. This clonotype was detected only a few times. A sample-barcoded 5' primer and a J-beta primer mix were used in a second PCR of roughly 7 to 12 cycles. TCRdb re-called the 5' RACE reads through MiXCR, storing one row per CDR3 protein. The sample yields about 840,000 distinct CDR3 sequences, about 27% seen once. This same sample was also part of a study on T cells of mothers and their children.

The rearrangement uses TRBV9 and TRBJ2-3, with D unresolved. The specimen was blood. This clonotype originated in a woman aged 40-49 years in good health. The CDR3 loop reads CASSVERLAIDTQYF. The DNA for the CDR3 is TGTGCCAGCAGCGTAGAGCGATTAGCTATAGATACGCAGTATTTT.